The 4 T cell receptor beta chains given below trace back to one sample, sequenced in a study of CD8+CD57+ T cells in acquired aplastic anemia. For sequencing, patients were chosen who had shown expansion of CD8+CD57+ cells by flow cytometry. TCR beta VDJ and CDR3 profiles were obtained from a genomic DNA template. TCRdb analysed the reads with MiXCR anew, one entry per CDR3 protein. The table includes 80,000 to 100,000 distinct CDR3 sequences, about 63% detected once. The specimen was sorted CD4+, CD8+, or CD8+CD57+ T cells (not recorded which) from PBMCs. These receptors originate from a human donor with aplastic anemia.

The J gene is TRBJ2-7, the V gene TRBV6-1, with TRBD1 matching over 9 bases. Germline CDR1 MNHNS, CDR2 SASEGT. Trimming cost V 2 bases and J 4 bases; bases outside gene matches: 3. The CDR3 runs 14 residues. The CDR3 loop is CASSETGQGYEQYF. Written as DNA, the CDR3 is TGTGCCAGCAGTGAAACTGGACAGGGGTACGAGCAGTACTTC.

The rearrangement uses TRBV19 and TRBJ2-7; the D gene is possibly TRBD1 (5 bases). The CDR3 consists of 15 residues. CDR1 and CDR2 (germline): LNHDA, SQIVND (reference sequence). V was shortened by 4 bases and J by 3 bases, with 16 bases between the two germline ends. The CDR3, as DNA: TGTGCCAGTAGTAAGGGTCACAGGACGAACTACGAGCAGTACTTC. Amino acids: CASSKGHRTNYEQYF. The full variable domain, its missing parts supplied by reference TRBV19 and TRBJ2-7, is DGGITQSPKYLFRKEGQNVTLSCEQNLNHDAMYWYRQDPGQGLRLIYYSQIVNDFQKGDIAEGYSVSREKKESFPLTVTSAQKNPTAFYLCASSKGHRTNYEQYFGPGTRLTVT.

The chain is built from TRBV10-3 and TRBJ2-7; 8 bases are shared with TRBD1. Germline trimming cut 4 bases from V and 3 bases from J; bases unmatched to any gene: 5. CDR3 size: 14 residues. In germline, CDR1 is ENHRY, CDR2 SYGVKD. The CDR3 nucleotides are TGTGCCATCAGTGCGGACAGGGCTGGCTACGAGCAGTACTTC. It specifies CAISADRAGYEQYF.

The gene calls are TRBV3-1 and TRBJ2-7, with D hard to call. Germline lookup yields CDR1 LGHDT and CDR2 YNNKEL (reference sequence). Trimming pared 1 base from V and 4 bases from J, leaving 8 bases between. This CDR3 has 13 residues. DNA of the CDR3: TGTGCCAGCAGCCAAGTCCAGTTGTACGAGCAGTACTTC. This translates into CASSQVQLYEQYF.